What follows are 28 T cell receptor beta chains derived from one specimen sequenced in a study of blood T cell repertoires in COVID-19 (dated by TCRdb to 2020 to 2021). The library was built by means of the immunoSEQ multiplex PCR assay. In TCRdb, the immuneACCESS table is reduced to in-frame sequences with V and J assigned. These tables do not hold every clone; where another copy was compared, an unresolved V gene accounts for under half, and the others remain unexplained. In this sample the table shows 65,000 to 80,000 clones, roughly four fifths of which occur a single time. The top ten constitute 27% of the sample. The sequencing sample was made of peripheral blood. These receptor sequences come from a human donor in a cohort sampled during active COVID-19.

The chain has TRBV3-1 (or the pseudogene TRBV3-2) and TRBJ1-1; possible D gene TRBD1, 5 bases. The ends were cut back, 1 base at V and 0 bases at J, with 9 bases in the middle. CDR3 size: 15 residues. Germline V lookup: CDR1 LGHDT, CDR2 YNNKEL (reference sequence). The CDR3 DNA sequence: TGTGCCAGCAGCCAAGCGACAGCCCTGAACACTGAAGCTTTCTTT. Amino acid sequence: CASSQATALNTEAFF.

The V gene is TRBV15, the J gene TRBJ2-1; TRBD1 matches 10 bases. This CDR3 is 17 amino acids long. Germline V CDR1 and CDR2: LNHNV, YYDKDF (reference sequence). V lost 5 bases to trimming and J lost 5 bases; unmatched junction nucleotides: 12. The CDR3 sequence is CATSGLIDRGQNNEQFF. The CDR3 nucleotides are TGTGCCACCAGCGGTTTGATCGACAGGGGGCAGAACAATGAGCAGTTCTTC.

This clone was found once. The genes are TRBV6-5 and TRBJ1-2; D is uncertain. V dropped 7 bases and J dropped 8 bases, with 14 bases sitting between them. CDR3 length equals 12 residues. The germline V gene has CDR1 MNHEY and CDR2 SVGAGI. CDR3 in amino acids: CASTQGGFGYTF. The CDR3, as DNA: TGTGCCAGCACTCAAGGAGGGTTCGGCTACACCTTC.

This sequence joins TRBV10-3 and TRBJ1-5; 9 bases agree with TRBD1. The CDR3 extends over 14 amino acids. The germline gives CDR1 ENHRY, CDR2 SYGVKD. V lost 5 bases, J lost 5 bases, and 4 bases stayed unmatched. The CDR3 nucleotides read TGTGCCATCAGTCGAGACAGGGGGGATCAGCCCCAGCATTTT. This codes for CAISRDRGDQPQHF.

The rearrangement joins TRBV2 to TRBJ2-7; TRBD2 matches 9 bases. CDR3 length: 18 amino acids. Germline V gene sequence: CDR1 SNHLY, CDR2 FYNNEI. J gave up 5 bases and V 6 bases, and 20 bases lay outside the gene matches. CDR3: CASRGWGSGGRARHEQYF. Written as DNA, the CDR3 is TGTGCCAGCAGGGGTTGGGGTAGCGGGGGAAGAGCTCGCCACGAGCAGTACTTC.

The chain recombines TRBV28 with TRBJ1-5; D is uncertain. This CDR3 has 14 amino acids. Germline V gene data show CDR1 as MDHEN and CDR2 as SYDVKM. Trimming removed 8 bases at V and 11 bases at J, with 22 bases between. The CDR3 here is CASLEGMNEGAQHF. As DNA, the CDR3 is TGTGCCAGCCTTGAGGGAATGAATGAGGGAGCCCAGCATTTT.

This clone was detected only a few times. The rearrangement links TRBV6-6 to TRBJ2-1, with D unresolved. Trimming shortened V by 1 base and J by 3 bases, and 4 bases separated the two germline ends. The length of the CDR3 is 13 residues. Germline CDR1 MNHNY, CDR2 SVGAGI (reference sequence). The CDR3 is CASSYYYYNEQFF. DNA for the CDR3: TGTGCCAGCAGTTACTATTACTACAATGAGCAGTTCTTC.

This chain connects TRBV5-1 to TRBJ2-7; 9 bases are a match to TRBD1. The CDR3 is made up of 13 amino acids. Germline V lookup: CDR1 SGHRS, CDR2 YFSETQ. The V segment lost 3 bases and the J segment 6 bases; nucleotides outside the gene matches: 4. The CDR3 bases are TGCGCCAGCAGCTCGGGACAGGGCATCGAGCAGTACTTC. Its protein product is CASSSGQGIEQYF. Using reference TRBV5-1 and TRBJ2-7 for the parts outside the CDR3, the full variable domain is KAGVTQTPRYLIKTRGQQVTLSCSPISGHRSVSWYQQTPGQGLQFLFEYFSETQRNKGNFPGRFSGRQFSNSRSEMNVSTLELGDSALYLCASSSGQGIEQYFGPGTRLTVT.

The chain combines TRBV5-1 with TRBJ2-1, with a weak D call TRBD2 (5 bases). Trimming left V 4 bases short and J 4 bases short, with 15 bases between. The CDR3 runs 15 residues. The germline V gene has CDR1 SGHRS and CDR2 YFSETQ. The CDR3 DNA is TGCGCCAGCAGCCAGGACTCCTGGGGATACAATGAGCAGTTCTTC. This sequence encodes CASSQDSWGYNEQFF.

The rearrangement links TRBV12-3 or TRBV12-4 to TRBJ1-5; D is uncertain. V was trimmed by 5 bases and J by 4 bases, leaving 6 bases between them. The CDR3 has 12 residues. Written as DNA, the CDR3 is TGTGCCAGCAGTCGTCTGAATCAGCCCCAGCATTTT. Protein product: CASSRLNQPQHF.

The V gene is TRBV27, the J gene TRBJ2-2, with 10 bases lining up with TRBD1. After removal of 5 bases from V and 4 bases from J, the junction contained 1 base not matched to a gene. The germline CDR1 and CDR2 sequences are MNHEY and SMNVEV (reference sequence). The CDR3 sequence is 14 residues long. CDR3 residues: CASSGQGVTGELFF. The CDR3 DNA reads TGTGCCAGCAGTGGACAGGGGGTCACCGGGGAGCTGTTTTTT.

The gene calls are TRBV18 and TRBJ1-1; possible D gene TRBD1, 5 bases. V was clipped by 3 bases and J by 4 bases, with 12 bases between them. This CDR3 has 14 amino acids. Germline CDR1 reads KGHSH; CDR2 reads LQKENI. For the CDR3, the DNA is TGTGCCAGCTCACCGGGGGGAGTGGGCACTGAAGCTTTCTTT. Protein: CASSPGGVGTEAFF.

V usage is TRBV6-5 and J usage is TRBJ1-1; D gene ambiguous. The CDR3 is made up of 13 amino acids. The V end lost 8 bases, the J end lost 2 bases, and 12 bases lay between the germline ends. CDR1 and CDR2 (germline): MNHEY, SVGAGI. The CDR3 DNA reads TGTGCCAGCGGTAAGCGAACTAACACTGAAGCTTTCTTT. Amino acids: CASGKRTNTEAFF.

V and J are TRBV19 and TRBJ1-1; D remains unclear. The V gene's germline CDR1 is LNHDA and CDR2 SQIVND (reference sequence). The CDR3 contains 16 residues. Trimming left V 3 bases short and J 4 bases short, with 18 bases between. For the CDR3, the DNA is TGTGCCAGTAGTATTGTAGGAGGGAATCCTCTCACTGAAGCTTTCTTT. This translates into CASSIVGGNPLTEAFF.

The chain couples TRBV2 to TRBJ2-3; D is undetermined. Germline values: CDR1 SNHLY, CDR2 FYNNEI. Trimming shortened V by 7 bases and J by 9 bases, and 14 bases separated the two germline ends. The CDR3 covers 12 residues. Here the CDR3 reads CASTLSSRTQYF. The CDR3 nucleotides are TGTGCCAGCACCCTAAGCTCGAGGACGCAGTATTTT.

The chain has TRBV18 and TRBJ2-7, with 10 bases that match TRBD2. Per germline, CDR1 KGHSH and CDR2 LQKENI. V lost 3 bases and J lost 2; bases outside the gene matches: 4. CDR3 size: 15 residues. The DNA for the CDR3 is TGTGCCAGCTCACCCCTAGCGGGGGCCACCTACGAGCAGTACTTC. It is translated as CASSPLAGATYEQYF.

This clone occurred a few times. CDR3 DNA: TGTGCCAGCAGCTTAGAGGCAGGGGGAGAAGGTGGCTACACCTTC. It codes for CASSLEAGGEGGYTF. The chain recombines TRBV7-8 with TRBJ1-2; 7 nucleotides agree with TRBD1. CDR1 SGHVS and CDR2 FQNEAQ come from the germline V gene. Trimming at V came to 1 base and at J to 7 bases, leaving 9 bases not matched to a gene. The CDR3 spans 15 residues.

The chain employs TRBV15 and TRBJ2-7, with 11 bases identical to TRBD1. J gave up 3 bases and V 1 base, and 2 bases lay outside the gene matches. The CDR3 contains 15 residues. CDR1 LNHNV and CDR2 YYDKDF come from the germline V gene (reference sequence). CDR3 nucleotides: TGTGCCACCAGCAGAGGGGGGACAGGGGGCTACGAGCAGTACTTC. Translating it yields CATSRGGTGGYEQYF.

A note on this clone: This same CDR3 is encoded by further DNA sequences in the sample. The CDR3 is CASSPGQANTGELFF. As DNA, the CDR3 is TGTGCCAGCTCACCAGGACAGGCCAACACCGGGGAGCTGTTTTTT. The chain has TRBV18 and TRBJ2-2; 7 bases line up with TRBD1. CDR3 length: 15 residues. V trimming: 2 bases; J trimming: 2 bases; junction bases outside the gene matches: 2. Per the germline V gene, CDR1 is KGHSH and CDR2 is LQKENI.

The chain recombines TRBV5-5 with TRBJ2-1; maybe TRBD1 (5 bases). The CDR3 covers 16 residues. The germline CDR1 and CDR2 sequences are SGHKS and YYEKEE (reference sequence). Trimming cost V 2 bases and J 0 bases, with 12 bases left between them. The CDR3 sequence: CASSFRRVGSYNEQFF. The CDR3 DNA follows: TGTGCCAGCAGCTTCCGCAGGGTAGGCTCCTACAATGAGCAGTTCTTC.

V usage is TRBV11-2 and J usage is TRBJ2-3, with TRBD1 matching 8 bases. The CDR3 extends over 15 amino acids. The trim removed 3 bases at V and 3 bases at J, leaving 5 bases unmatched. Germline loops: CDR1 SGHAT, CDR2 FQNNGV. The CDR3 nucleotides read TGTGCCAGCAGCTTTAGGGGACAGGTGACAGATACGCAGTATTTT. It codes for CASSFRGQVTDTQYF.

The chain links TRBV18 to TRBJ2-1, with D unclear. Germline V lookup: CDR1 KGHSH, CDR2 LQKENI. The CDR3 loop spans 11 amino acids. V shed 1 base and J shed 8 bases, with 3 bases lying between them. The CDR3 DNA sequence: TGTGCCAGCTCACCACGAGATGAGCAGTTCTTC. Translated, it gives CASSPRDEQFF. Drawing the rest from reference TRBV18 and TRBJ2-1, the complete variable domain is NAGVMQNPRHLVRRRGQEARLRCSPMKGHSHVYWYRQLPEEGLKFMVYLQKENIIDESGMPKERFSAEFPKEGPSILRIQQVVRGDSAAYFCASSPRDEQFFGPGTRLTVL.

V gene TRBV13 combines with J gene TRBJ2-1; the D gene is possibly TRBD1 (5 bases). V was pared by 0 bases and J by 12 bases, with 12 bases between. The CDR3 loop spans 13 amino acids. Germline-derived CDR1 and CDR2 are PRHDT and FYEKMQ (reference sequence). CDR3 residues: CASSLGRARWQFF. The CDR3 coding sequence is TGTGCCAGCAGCTTAGGCAGGGCTCGATGGCAGTTCTTC.

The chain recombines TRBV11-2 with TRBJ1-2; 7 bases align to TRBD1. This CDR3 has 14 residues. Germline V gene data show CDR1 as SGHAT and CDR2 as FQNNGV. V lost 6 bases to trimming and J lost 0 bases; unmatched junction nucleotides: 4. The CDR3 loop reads CASSPGTANYGYTF. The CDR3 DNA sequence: TGTGCCAGCAGTCCAGGGACAGCTAACTATGGCTACACCTTC.

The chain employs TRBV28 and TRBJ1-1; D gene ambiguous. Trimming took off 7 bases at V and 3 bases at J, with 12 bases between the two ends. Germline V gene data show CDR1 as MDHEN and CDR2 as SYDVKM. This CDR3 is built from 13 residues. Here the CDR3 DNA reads TGTGCCAGCACCCCCATCCTAGACACTGAAGCTTTCTTT. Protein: CASTPILDTEAFF.

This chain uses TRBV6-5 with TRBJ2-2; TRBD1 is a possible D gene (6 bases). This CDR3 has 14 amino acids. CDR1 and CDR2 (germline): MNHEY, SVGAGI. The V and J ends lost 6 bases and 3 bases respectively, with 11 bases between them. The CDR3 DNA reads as TGTGCCAGCAGGGGATACAGGGACACCGGGGAGCTGTTTTTT. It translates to CASRGYRDTGELFF.

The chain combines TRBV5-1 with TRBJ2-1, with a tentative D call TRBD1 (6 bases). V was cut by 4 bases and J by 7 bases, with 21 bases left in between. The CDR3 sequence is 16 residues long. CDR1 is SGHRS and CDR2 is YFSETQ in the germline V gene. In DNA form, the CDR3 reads TGCGCCAGCAGCCCAGACCCTCCGACAGGTGTAAATGAGCAGTTCTTC. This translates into CASSPDPPTGVNEQFF.

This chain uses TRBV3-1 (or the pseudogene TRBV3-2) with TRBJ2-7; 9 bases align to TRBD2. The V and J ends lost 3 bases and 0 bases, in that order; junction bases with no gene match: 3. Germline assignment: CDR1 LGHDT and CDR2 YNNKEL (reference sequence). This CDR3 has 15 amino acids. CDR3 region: CASSHLAGSSYEQYF. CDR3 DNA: TGTGCCAGCAGCCACCTAGCGGGGAGCTCCTACGAGCAGTACTTC.